The rows below give T cell receptor beta chains drawn from one sample of a study of T cells after yellow fever vaccination. One entry per CDR3 protein, called by TCRdb with MiXCR from the 5' RACE reads. The sample has 400,000 or so distinct CDR3 sequences; 9.5% to 13% are singletons. This sample comprised PBMCs, obtained on the day of the first yellow fever vaccination. Every receptor here comes from a man aged 18 to 35 who received the YFV17D yellow fever vaccine. Both conserved end residues are part of each CDR3. The D gene is left open where the match is weak. Not every row has a clone size; where given, it reads once, few, many or a size class.

abundance: few
j_gene: TRBJ2-5
d_gene: -
len: 16
v_gene: TRBV7-3
CDR3aa: CASSLVVRAGQETQYF
CDR3nt: TGTGCCAGCAGCTTAGTCGTGCGGGCAGGGCAAGAGACCCAGTACTTC

abundance: -
j_gene: TRBJ2-3
d_gene: -
len: 14
v_gene: TRBV12-3/TRBV12-4
CDR3aa: CASSLLARRDTQYF
CDR3nt: TGTGCCAGCAGCTTACTCGCCCGGAGAGATACGCAGTATTTT

abundance: -
j_gene: TRBJ1-6
d_gene: TRBD1
len: 15
v_gene: TRBV11-2
CDR3aa: CASSSKTGINSPLHF
CDR3nt: TGTGCCAGCAGCTCCAAGACAGGGATCAATTCACCCCTCCACTTT

abundance: -
j_gene: TRBJ2-3
d_gene: -
len: 14
v_gene: TRBV12-3/TRBV12-4
CDR3aa: CASRPKIGPDTQYF
CDR3nt: TGTGCCAGCAGGCCAAAGATAGGGCCAGATACGCAGTATTTT

abundance: few
j_gene: TRBJ1-1
d_gene: -
len: 14
v_gene: TRBV5-1
CDR3aa: CASRPGNLNTEAFF
CDR3nt: TGCGCCAGCAGGCCCGGGAACTTGAACACTGAAGCTTTCTTT

abundance: -
j_gene: TRBJ1-2
d_gene: TRBD1
len: 12
v_gene: TRBV28
CDR3aa: CASSLGQGYYTF
CDR3nt: TGTGCCAGCAGTTTGGGACAGGGGTACTACACCTTC

abundance: -
j_gene: TRBJ1-2
d_gene: -
len: 15
v_gene: TRBV5-1
CDR3aa: CASSLAGGGGDGYTF
CDR3nt: TGCGCCAGCAGCTTGGCCGGCGGGGGAGGGGATGGCTACACCTTC

abundance: few
j_gene: TRBJ2-5
d_gene: TRBD2
len: 16
v_gene: TRBV7-9
CDR3aa: CASSNRTSGVKGTQYF
CDR3nt: TGTGCCAGCAGCAACCGGACTAGCGGGGTCAAAGGAACCCAGTACTTC

abundance: -
j_gene: TRBJ2-5
d_gene: -
len: 14
v_gene: TRBV18
CDR3aa: CASSKGAADWTQYF
CDR3nt: TGTGCCAGCTCCAAAGGGGCAGCAGATTGGACCCAGTACTTC

abundance: few
j_gene: TRBJ2-3
d_gene: -
len: 15
v_gene: TRBV7-3
CDR3aa: CASSLLGGPTDTQYF
CDR3nt: TGTGCCAGCAGCTTACTCGGGGGACCCACAGATACGCAGTATTTT

abundance: -
j_gene: TRBJ2-1
d_gene: -
len: 11
v_gene: TRBV28
CDR3aa: CASSLGFGKFF
CDR3nt: TGTGCCAGCAGCCTGGGTTTCGGAAAGTTCTTC

abundance: few
j_gene: TRBJ2-1
d_gene: TRBD2
len: 14
v_gene: TRBV20-1
CDR3aa: CSARVSGGYNEQFF
CDR3nt: TGCAGTGCTAGAGTCAGCGGGGGGTACAATGAGCAGTTCTTC

abundance: few
j_gene: TRBJ2-5
d_gene: -
len: 14
v_gene: TRBV7-9
CDR3aa: CASSHSGIQETQYF
CDR3nt: TGTGCCAGCAGCCATTCAGGGATCCAAGAGACCCAGTACTTC

abundance: -
j_gene: TRBJ2-3
d_gene: -
len: 15
v_gene: TRBV9
CDR3aa: CASSRITRGTDTQYF
CDR3nt: TGTGCCAGCAGTCGCATCACTCGGGGAACAGATACGCAGTATTTT

abundance: -
j_gene: TRBJ2-3
d_gene: TRBD2
len: 17
v_gene: TRBV5-6
CDR3aa: CASSASGLAKPHDTQYF
CDR3nt: TGTGCCAGCAGCGCTTCGGGACTAGCGAAGCCGCACGATACGCAGTATTTT

abundance: many
j_gene: TRBJ2-1
d_gene: -
len: 15
v_gene: TRBV5-4
CDR3aa: CASSFPDRGPNEQFF
CDR3nt: TGTGCCAGCAGCTTCCCTGACCGAGGCCCCAATGAGCAGTTCTTC

abundance: -
j_gene: TRBJ2-7
d_gene: TRBD1
len: 14
v_gene: TRBV3-1
CDR3aa: CASSSWDRAYEQYF
CDR3nt: TGTGCCAGCAGCAGCTGGGACAGGGCCTACGAGCAGTACTTC

abundance: few
j_gene: TRBJ1-5
d_gene: -
len: 13
v_gene: TRBV6-1
CDR3aa: CASNRDDNQPQHF
CDR3nt: TGTGCCAGCAATCGAGACGACAATCAGCCCCAGCATTTT

abundance: -
j_gene: TRBJ1-2
d_gene: -
len: 13
v_gene: TRBV5-5
CDR3aa: CASSSEVGYGYTF
CDR3nt: TGTGCCAGCAGCTCGGAAGTCGGCTATGGCTACACCTTC

abundance: few
j_gene: TRBJ2-1
d_gene: TRBD2
len: 16
v_gene: TRBV7-2
CDR3aa: CASSLVGLAANNEQFF
CDR3nt: TGTGCCAGCAGCTTAGTTGGACTAGCCGCGAACAATGAGCAGTTCTTC

abundance: few
j_gene: TRBJ2-1
d_gene: TRBD2
len: 18
v_gene: TRBV4-3
CDR3aa: CASSQGTRSSGDYNEQFF
CDR3nt: TGCGCCAGCAGCCAAGGAACGCGCTCTAGCGGGGACTACAATGAGCAGTTCTTC

abundance: few
j_gene: TRBJ2-3
d_gene: -
len: 14
v_gene: TRBV5-1
CDR3aa: CASSSDRSTDTQYF
CDR3nt: TGCGCCAGCAGCTCGGACAGAAGCACAGATACGCAGTATTTT

abundance: -
j_gene: TRBJ2-5
d_gene: -
len: 12
v_gene: TRBV18
CDR3aa: CASSKNKETQYF
CDR3nt: TGTGCCAGCTCCAAAAACAAAGAGACCCAGTACTTC

abundance: few
j_gene: TRBJ2-7
d_gene: -
len: 14
v_gene: TRBV20-1
CDR3aa: CSARQTINSYEQYF
CDR3nt: TGCAGTGCTCGACAGACAATCAACTCCTACGAGCAGTACTTC

abundance: few
j_gene: TRBJ2-6
d_gene: -
len: 14
v_gene: TRBV12-3/TRBV12-4
CDR3aa: CASSSYTGANVLTF
CDR3nt: TGTGCCAGCAGTTCGTATACTGGGGCCAACGTCCTGACTTTC

abundance: few
j_gene: TRBJ2-3
d_gene: TRBD2
len: 14
v_gene: TRBV2
CDR3aa: CASTNGGAEHTQYF
CDR3nt: TGTGCCAGCACTAACGGGGGGGCTGAGCATACGCAGTATTTT

abundance: few
j_gene: TRBJ2-3
d_gene: -
len: 16
v_gene: TRBV9
CDR3aa: CASSVSPWGSTDTQYF
CDR3nt: TGTGCCAGCAGCGTTTCCCCCTGGGGCAGCACAGATACGCAGTATTTT

abundance: -
j_gene: TRBJ1-5
d_gene: -
len: 16
v_gene: TRBV20-1
CDR3aa: CCAHRPTGESNQPQHF
CDR3nt: TGCTGTGCTCATAGACCCACGGGGGAGAGCAATCAGCCCCAGCATTTT

abundance: few
j_gene: TRBJ2-3
d_gene: -
len: 14
v_gene: TRBV20-1
CDR3aa: CSASDRRLTDTQYF
CDR3nt: TGCAGTGCTAGCGACAGGCGCCTCACAGATACGCAGTATTTT

abundance: -
j_gene: TRBJ2-3
d_gene: TRBD2
len: 16
v_gene: TRBV7-3
CDR3aa: CASRAGLASSTDTQYF
CDR3nt: TGTGCCAGCAGGGCTGGACTAGCCAGTAGCACAGATACGCAGTATTTT

abundance: few
j_gene: TRBJ2-5
d_gene: -
len: 13
v_gene: TRBV7-9
CDR3aa: CASSMSSMETQYF
CDR3nt: TGTGCCAGCAGCATGAGTAGTATGGAGACCCAGTACTTC

abundance: -
j_gene: TRBJ2-2
d_gene: -
len: 13
v_gene: TRBV11-2
CDR3aa: CASSATPRGELFF
CDR3nt: TGTGCCAGCAGCGCCACCCCCCGCGGGGAGCTGTTTTTT

abundance: -
j_gene: TRBJ2-6
d_gene: TRBD1
len: 17
v_gene: TRBV7-6
CDR3aa: CASSPRQGVSGANVLTF
CDR3nt: TGTGCCAGCAGCCCTAGACAGGGGGTGAGCGGGGCCAACGTCCTGACTTTC

abundance: few
j_gene: TRBJ1-1
d_gene: TRBD1
len: 14
v_gene: TRBV10-3
CDR3aa: CAISGQGGFTEAFF
CDR3nt: TGTGCCATCAGTGGACAGGGAGGGTTCACTGAAGCTTTCTTT

abundance: many
j_gene: TRBJ2-3
d_gene: -
len: 11
v_gene: TRBV7-9
CDR3aa: CAIGGTDTQYF
CDR3nt: TGTGCCATCGGGGGCACAGATACGCAGTATTTT

abundance: few
j_gene: TRBJ2-7
d_gene: -
len: 12
v_gene: TRBV7-9
CDR3aa: CASSLISYEQYF
CDR3nt: TGTGCCAGCAGCTTGATCTCCTACGAGCAGTACTTC

abundance: -
j_gene: TRBJ2-1
d_gene: -
len: 13
v_gene: TRBV9
CDR3aa: CASSVDDYNEQFF
CDR3nt: TGTGCCAGCAGCGTAGACGACTACAATGAGCAGTTCTTC

abundance: -
j_gene: TRBJ1-2
d_gene: -
len: 15
v_gene: TRBV29-1
CDR3aa: CSVEEGTAENYGYTF
CDR3nt: TGCAGCGTTGAAGAAGGTACGGCGGAGAACTATGGCTACACCTTC

abundance: -
j_gene: TRBJ1-2
d_gene: -
len: 14
v_gene: TRBV2
CDR3aa: CASSEQGRSYGYTF
CDR3nt: TGTGCCAGCAGTGAACAGGGACGAAGCTATGGCTACACCTTC

abundance: few
j_gene: TRBJ2-2
d_gene: -
len: 14
v_gene: TRBV6-1
CDR3aa: CASSLRVNPGELFF
CDR3nt: TGTGCCAGCAGTCTCAGGGTAAATCCCGGGGAGCTGTTTTTT

abundance: few
j_gene: TRBJ2-1
d_gene: TRBD2
len: 18
v_gene: TRBV18
CDR3aa: CASSLQTSGGPGWNEQFF
CDR3nt: TGTGCCAGCTCCCTCCAGACTAGCGGGGGCCCCGGTTGGAATGAGCAGTTCTTC

abundance: few
j_gene: TRBJ2-1
d_gene: TRBD2
len: 15
v_gene: TRBV7-2
CDR3aa: CASSLYGGAIDEQFF
CDR3nt: TGTGCCAGCAGCTTATACGGGGGGGCCATCGATGAGCAGTTCTTC

abundance: -
j_gene: TRBJ2-1
d_gene: -
len: 17
v_gene: TRBV11-2
CDR3aa: CASRPIGRHDSYNEQFF
CDR3nt: TGTGCCAGCAGGCCGATAGGCCGCCATGACTCCTACAATGAGCAGTTCTTC

abundance: many
j_gene: TRBJ2-5
d_gene: TRBD2
len: 15
v_gene: TRBV18
CDR3aa: CASSPRRGAEETQYF
CDR3nt: TGTGCCAGCTCCCCGAGGCGGGGGGCCGAAGAGACCCAGTACTTC

abundance: few
j_gene: TRBJ1-2
d_gene: -
len: 14
v_gene: TRBV6-2/TRBV6-3
CDR3aa: CASSYGPGNYGYTF
CDR3nt: TGTGCCAGCAGTTACGGTCCAGGAAACTATGGCTACACCTTC

abundance: few
j_gene: TRBJ2-3
d_gene: TRBD1
len: 14
v_gene: TRBV28
CDR3aa: CASSFNRGPDTQYF
CDR3nt: TGTGCCAGCAGTTTCAACAGGGGACCAGATACGCAGTATTTT

abundance: -
j_gene: TRBJ2-2
d_gene: TRBD2
len: 15
v_gene: TRBV7-2
CDR3aa: CASSLTRTSAGELFF
CDR3nt: TGTGCCAGCAGCCTCACGCGGACTAGCGCCGGGGAGCTGTTTTTT

abundance: few
j_gene: TRBJ2-1
d_gene: TRBD1
len: 12
v_gene: TRBV12-3/TRBV12-4
CDR3aa: CASSLLRQGQFF
CDR3nt: TGTGCCAGCAGTCTCCTCCGACAGGGTCAGTTCTTC

abundance: -
j_gene: TRBJ2-2
d_gene: TRBD2
len: 16
v_gene: TRBV7-2
CDR3aa: CASSFIAGERTGELFF
CDR3nt: TGTGCCAGCAGTTTTATAGCGGGGGAACGTACCGGGGAGCTGTTTTTT

abundance: -
j_gene: TRBJ2-2
d_gene: TRBD1
len: 15
v_gene: TRBV7-9
CDR3aa: CASSPPDRDTGELFF
CDR3nt: TGTGCCAGCAGCCCGCCGGACAGGGACACCGGGGAGCTGTTTTTT

abundance: many
j_gene: TRBJ2-1
d_gene: -
len: 15
v_gene: TRBV7-9
CDR3aa: CASSLMGPTYNEQFF
CDR3nt: TGTGCCAGCAGCTTAATGGGACCAACCTACAATGAGCAGTTCTTC

abundance: -
j_gene: TRBJ2-5
d_gene: TRBD2
len: 16
v_gene: TRBV7-2
CDR3aa: CASSSAVAGGQETQYF
CDR3nt: TGTGCCAGCAGCTCTGCGGTGGCGGGGGGGCAAGAGACCCAGTACTTC